This T cell receptor beta chain was obtained from a study of blood T cell repertoires in COVID-19 (dated by TCRdb to about 2020). For the study in its entirety: The collaborator samples originated in the United States, Italy and Spain and spanned the acute and convalescent phases of COVID-19. The material from the prospective study consisted of cDNA or gDNA derived from T cells, B-cell-depleted T cells, or PBMCs. The dataset comprised deeply sampled blood TCRbeta repertoires from subjects exposed to, actively infected with, or recovered from COVID-19. The repertoires were released in a freely available public database intended as a resource for research on the immune response to SARS-CoV-2. The samples were drawn from two sources: the first 160 participants of the ongoing ImmuneRACE study, and over 1,000 subjects contributed by 6 global collaborators. Sample metadata almost always included a de-identified subject ID, COVID-19 status, age in years and sex. Where HLA class I and class II types were available, the types were taken from metadata supplied by the sample provider, not from assay-based typing.

This clone was recorded at least ten times. What antigen it recognizes has not been identified. Base quality data are lacking; no much larger clone is found one base away. Points the paper makes about the study in general: Clinical and demographic metadata were provided uncurated, with the amount varying by source and participant.

TCRbeta CDR3 regions were amplified from genomic DNA by means of the immunoSEQ Assay, a bias-controlled multiplex PCR. On the study's bioinformatics: The number of nucleated cells in each sample was estimated by amplification of reference gene primers within the assay. To quantify the absolute abundance of each unique TCRbeta CDR3 rearrangement, sequence reads were collapsed and filtered. For each sample, productive Simpson clonality was calculated as the square root of Simpson's diversity index across productive rearrangements. TCRdb carries this immuneACCESS record with in-frame sequences only. Its versions omit some clonotypes, under half of them owing to an unresolved V gene in the studies checked, with the rest unexplained. D and trimming were read from the DNA, whereas the V and J calls and clone size are those reported in that table. This sample comprises approximately 150,000 clones, 81% of them detected only once. Approximately 10% of the sample is held by the ten biggest clonotypes.

Collaborating institutions collected whole blood in K2EDTA tubes following their own protocols. For TCRbeta analysis, collaborators shipped samples in one of three forms: frozen whole blood, isolated PBMCs, or DNA extracted from either of those sample types. The CDR3 goes from the cysteine to the phenylalanine over 15 residues. Left in the record is the CDR3 DNA by itself, 45 bases read in frame from the first base. The trim is 1 base for V and 1 base for J, with a gap of 10 bases between the germline ends. CDR1 is given as MGHRA and CDR2 as YSYEKL, both from the germline V gene. Sample: peripheral blood. This clonotype originated in a human donor in a cohort sampled during active COVID-19. The rearrangement combines TRBV4-1 with TRBJ1-1; the D segment could be TRBD1, given 5 matching bases. For the CDR3, the sequence is CASSQVRGSNTEAFF. The base sequence is TGCGCCAGCAGCCAAGTTCGGGGGTCGAACACTGAAGCTTTCTTT.